The 4 T cell receptor beta chains below were found in one sample sequenced in a study of T cells after yellow fever vaccination. TCRdb used MiXCR to reprocess the 5' RACE reads, holding one entry per CDR3 protein. The sample has a few hundred thousand distinct CDR3 sequences; about 17% are singletons. Sequenced material: PBMCs, taken 5 days after the first yellow fever vaccination. Receptor source: a man aged 18 to 35 who received the YFV17D yellow fever vaccine.

The chain combines TRBV7-9 with TRBJ1-1, with no clear D. CDR1 is SEHNR and CDR2 is FQNEAQ in the germline V gene (reference sequence). This CDR3 has 13 residues. Trimming left V 2 bases short and J 3 bases short, with 7 bases between. CDR3 nucleotides: TGTGCCAGCAGCTTAAAAGGGTACACTGAAGCTTTCTTT. This translates into CASSLKGYTEAFF.

There are many counts of this clonotype. V usage is TRBV7-9 and J usage is TRBJ2-7; no clear D gene. CDR3 size: 12 residues. Germline V CDR1 and CDR2: SEHNR, FQNEAQ (reference sequence). V shed 5 bases and J shed 3 bases, with 8 bases lying between them. The CDR3 DNA reads TGTGCCAGCAGCCCTTCCGGCTACGAGCAGTACTTC. This encodes CASSPSGYEQYF.

This clonotype has a count of ten or more. The chain employs TRBV7-2 and TRBJ2-3, with 7 bases that match TRBD2. V was clipped by 8 bases and J by 0 bases; unmatched bases: 5. Per the germline V gene, CDR1 is SGHTA and CDR2 is FQGNSA. There are 14 residues in the CDR3. Here the CDR3 reads CASSLTSSTDTQYF. The CDR3, as DNA: TGTGCCAGCTCACTGACTAGCAGCACAGATACGCAGTATTTT.

This clonotype was picked up a small number of times. The V call is TRBV5-1, the J call TRBJ2-6; D is uncertain. Germline CDR1 SGHRS, CDR2 YFSETQ. Trimming cost V 3 bases and J 4 bases, with 11 bases left between them. The CDR3 covers 15 residues. The CDR3 here is CASSWGPTGANVLTF. The CDR3 coding sequence is TGCGCCAGCAGCTGGGGTCCCACGGGGGCCAACGTCCTGACTTTC. The full variable domain, completed using reference TRBV5-1 and TRBJ2-6, is KAGVTQTPRYLIKTRGQQVTLSCSPISGHRSVSWYQQTPGQGLQFLFEYFSETQRNKGNFPGRFSGRQFSNSRSEMNVSTLELGDSALYLCASSWGPTGANVLTFGAGSRLTVL.